The present entry profiles one TCR beta chain with its context. Its antigen remains unknown. Specified time point: week 11, during vaccination. Each dose of the vaccine consisted of 300 ug of mutant IDH1 20-mer peptide, with topical imiquimod. Some clones are missing from TCRdb's copy, which holds only in-frame ones; the method was immunoSEQ multiplex PCR. Of 35,000 to 50,000 clones in the sample, roughly 84% are singletons; the top ten hold approximately 2%. These data originate in a study of a mutant IDH1 vaccine in newly diagnosed glioma. The CDR3 totals 15 residues. Trimming removed 7 bases from V and 6 bases from J, with 18 bases in between. The V gene's germline CDR1 is SGHNT and CDR2 YENEEA.

The chain uses TRBV11-3 and TRBJ2-2, with D perhaps TRBD2 (8 bases). The starting material was PBMCs, obtained from a glioma patient whose treatment included an IDH1 peptide vaccine. The TCR comes from a man aged 35-49 years with glioma. The CDR3 DNA sequence: TGTGCCAGCAACCAAGGGGGCGGGGGGCCCGGGGAGCTGTTTTTT. Translation: CASNQGGGGPGELFF.